The entry below gives a single TCR beta chain sequence along with its context. The antigen remains unidentified. This sample stems from a study of human T cells and chemical hapten exposure. Study in general: Variability of per-sample TCR yields stemmed mainly from small differences in pooled library volume.

The template was total RNA from unfractionated whole blood. CDR1 is SGHVS and CDR2 is FQNEAQ in the germline V gene. The CDR3 runs to 15 residues. Trimming at V came to 0 bases and at J to 1 base, leaving 1 base not matched to a gene. Individual cDNA molecules each carried unique molecular identifiers attached by the library. In the authors' workflow: Sequenced samples showed a median of around 96,000 TCRs each, with counts running from 23,224 to 690,600. A single record per CDR3 protein comes from TCRdb applying MiXCR to the 5' RACE reads. The V and J calls shown here were made by TCRdb, not taken from the authors' results. The sample holds 81,000 or so distinct CDR3 sequences; more than 7.5% are singletons and the top ten take 2% to 2.5%. Study-level results: Counts of TCRs above 1 in 1000 frequency stayed unchanged with DPC sensitization.

The clonotype was recovered from a male donor in good health. The genes are TRBV7-8 and TRBJ1-1; 8 bases agree with TRBD1. Here the CDR3 reads CASSLAGTGNTEAFF. The CDR3 coding sequence is TGTGCCAGCAGCTTAGCGGGGACAGGGAACACTGAAGCTTTCTTT.